Each of the 24 T cell receptor beta chains below was sequenced from the same sample in a study of beta chain features in type 1 diabetes. The authors reverse transcribed all of the isolated RNA, so sequencing captured expressed TCRB transcripts. Data came from immunoSEQ multiplex PCR; TCRdb stores just in-frame clones and leaves some out. The data contain 300,000 to 350,000 clones, 14% of them singletons. The sample comprised central memory CD4+ T cells from blood. The source of these receptors is a man aged 25 to 40 in good health.

The sample holds many counts of this clone. V gene TRBV29-1 combines with J gene TRBJ1-2; tentatively, D is TRBD1 (6 bases). The CDR3 length is 13 residues. The germline V gene has CDR1 SQVTM and CDR2 ANQGSEA. V was shortened by 6 bases and J by 8 bases, with 19 bases between the two germline ends. The CDR3: CSVPRGGGEGYTF. The DNA for the CDR3 is TGCAGCGTACCGAGGGGGGGAGGTGAAGGCTACACCTTC.

The rearrangement links TRBV6-5 to TRBJ1-2, with D possibly matching TRBD1 (5 bases). The CDR3 loop spans 14 amino acids. Germline CDR1 and CDR2: MNHEY and SVGAGI. Between the trimmed V and J ends, which lost 4 bases and 2 bases, there was a span of 11 bases. The DNA for the CDR3 is TGTGCCAGCAGTTCGCCGGGACGGAACTATGGCTACACCTTC. Protein product: CASSSPGRNYGYTF.

Many counts were recorded for this clone. The chain links TRBV11-2 to TRBJ2-3; D might be TRBD1 (5 bases). The CDR3 runs 15 residues. The germline gives CDR1 SGHAT, CDR2 FQNNGV. Deletions cut 6 bases from V and 1 base from J, with 14 bases between. The CDR3 DNA follows: TGTGCCAGCAGTCAGGGTGATGTAGGCACAGATACGCAGTATTTT. Translated, it gives CASSQGDVGTDTQYF. The variable domain in full, completed from reference TRBV11-2 and TRBJ2-3, reads EAGVAQSPRYKIIEKRQSVAFWCNPISGHATLYWYQQILGQGPKLLIQFQNNGVVDDSQLPKDRFSAERLKGVDSTLKIQPAKLEDSAVYLCASSQGDVGTDTQYFGPGTRLTVL.

The rearrangement links TRBV7-2 to TRBJ1-4, with 7 bases that match TRBD1. CDR3 length: 15 amino acids. The V segment lost 0 bases and the J segment 7 bases; nucleotides outside the gene matches: 5. Per the germline V gene, CDR1 is SGHTA and CDR2 is FQGNSA. CDR3 residues: CASSLAGGLREKLFF. Written as DNA, the CDR3 is TGTGCCAGCAGCTTAGCAGGGGGCCTGCGTGAAAAACTGTTTTTT.

This clone appeared a few times. The chain uses TRBV11-2 and TRBJ1-5; D perhaps matches TRBD1 (5 bases). Germline CDR1 reads SGHAT; CDR2 reads FQNNGV. The CDR3 length is 13 residues. V lost 4 bases to trimming and J lost 5 bases, with 9 bases between them. The CDR3 DNA reads TGTGCCAGCAGCTATCGGGGCGATCAGCCCCAGCATTTT. It codes for CASSYRGDQPQHF.

This clone came up a few times. CDR3 sequence: CASSFRVAGQETQYF. For the CDR3, the DNA is TGTGCCAGCAGCTTCCGAGTAGCGGGCCAAGAGACCCAGTACTTC. The chain uses TRBV4-2 and TRBJ2-5; TRBD2 aligns across 7 bases. The CDR3 consists of 15 residues. Trimming cost V 5 bases and J 1 base; bases outside gene matches: 7. Germline lookup yields CDR1 LGHNA and CDR2 YNFKEQ.

This clone has ten or more counts. The rearrangement uses TRBV5-1 and TRBJ2-5; 11 bases line up with TRBD1. This CDR3 has 14 amino acids. Germline V gene data show CDR1 as SGHRS and CDR2 as YFSETQ. Germline trimming cut 4 bases from V and 3 bases from J; bases unmatched to any gene: 2. CDR3 sequence: CASSMGQGEETQYF. In DNA form, the CDR3 reads TGCGCCAGCAGCATGGGACAGGGGGAAGAGACCCAGTACTTC.

The gene calls are TRBV6-5 and TRBJ1-1, with unresolved D. This CDR3 spans 12 amino acids. Looked up from germline, CDR1 is MNHEY and CDR2 is SVGAGI. The V and J ends lost 8 bases and 4 bases respectively, with 11 bases between them. The CDR3 DNA reads as TGTGCCAGCTTGAGGGAAGGCACTGAAGCTTTCTTT. This gives the protein CASLREGTEAFF.

This clone was picked up a small number of times. This chain connects TRBV19 to TRBJ1-1; a possible D gene is TRBD1 (6 bases). The CDR3 sequence is 15 residues long. The V end lost 5 bases, the J end lost 1 base, and 14 bases lay between the germline ends. Germline assignment: CDR1 LNHDA and CDR2 SQIVND (reference sequence). DNA for the CDR3: TGTGCCAGTAGTCCTTCCGGGACAAGGAACACTGAAGCTTTCTTT. Translating gives CASSPSGTRNTEAFF.

CDR3 bases: TGTGCCAGTCATATCACCGGGGAGCTGTTTTTT. Translating gives CASHITGELFF. This chain uses TRBV19 with TRBJ2-2; D ambiguous. Germline CDR1 reads LNHDA; CDR2 reads SQIVND (reference sequence). V was trimmed by 8 bases and J by 4 bases, leaving 5 bases between them. The CDR3 runs 11 residues.

This clone was observed a few times. This chain joins TRBV18 and TRBJ1-1; D not certain. V was clipped by 3 bases and J by 4 bases, with 3 bases between them. CDR1 and CDR2 from the germline V gene are KGHSH and LQKENI. This CDR3 region has 11 residues. CDR3 amino acids: CASSPGTEAFF. In DNA, the CDR3 is TGTGCCAGCTCACCGGGCACTGAAGCTTTCTTT.

This sequence joins TRBV6-1 and TRBJ1-1; TRBD1 agrees at 8 bases. The CDR3 loop spans 13 amino acids. With V trimmed by 4 bases and J by 6 bases, 4 bases remained unmatched. Germline CDR1 MNHNS, CDR2 SASEGT. In DNA form, the CDR3 reads TGTGCCAGCAGTGGGACAGGGAGCGCTGAAGCTTTCTTT. This translates into CASSGTGSAEAFF.

This clone was picked up a small number of times. CDR3 protein: CASSLVWTGVSDTQYF. As DNA, the CDR3 is TGTGCCAGCAGCTTGGTTTGGACAGGGGTTTCAGATACGCAGTATTTT. V usage is TRBV7-8 and J usage is TRBJ2-3; TRBD1 aligns across 9 bases. This CDR3 spans 16 amino acids. Germline V gene data show CDR1 as SGHVS and CDR2 as FQNEAQ. V was clipped by 3 bases and J by 4 bases; unmatched bases: 8.

This clone was seen at least ten times. The DNA of the CDR3 is TGTGCCATCAGTGAGTCGGACAGACCTAACTATGGCTACACCTTC. It codes for CAISESDRPNYGYTF. The V call is TRBV10-3, the J call TRBJ1-2; tentative D call: TRBD1 (6 bases). V lost 0 bases and J lost 0, with 8 bases in between. The CDR3 loop spans 15 amino acids. The V gene's germline CDR1 is ENHRY and CDR2 SYGVKD.

V and J are TRBV11-3 and TRBJ2-5, with 12 positions matching TRBD2. From germline, CDR1 is SGHNT and CDR2 YENEEA. Trimming took 3 bases from V and 5 from J; bases not matched to a gene: 4. This CDR3 is 15 amino acids long. The CDR3 spells CASSFRLAGAETQYF. Written as DNA, the CDR3 is TGTGCCAGCAGCTTTCGACTAGCGGGAGCGGAGACCCAGTACTTC.

This clone was observed a few times. One end of the junction does not line up with germline, which may come from a read error. J is TRBJ2-2 and V is TRBV5-4; 7 positions match TRBD1. Germline CDR1 SGHNT, CDR2 YYREEE (reference sequence). The CDR3 totals 15 residues. The CDR3 spells CASSPGTVNPGELFF. The CDR3 DNA is TGTGCCAGCAGCCCCGGGACAGTGAACCCCGGGGAGCTGTTTTTT. Full variable domain (remainder filled in from reference TRBV5-4 and TRBJ2-2): ETGVTQSPTHLIKTRGQQVTLRCSSQSGHNTVSWYQQALGQGPQFIFQYYREEENGRGNFPPRFSGLQFPNYSSELNVNALELDDSALYLCASSPGTVNPGELFFGEGSRLTVL.

This clone has only a few counts. Other DNA sequences within the sample encode an identical CDR3. This chain links TRBV2 with TRBJ2-5, with D perhaps assigned TRBD1 or TRBD2 (5 bases each). This CDR3 spans 13 amino acids. V lost 5 bases and J 5 bases, leaving 12 bases between the germline ends. In germline, CDR1 is SNHLY, CDR2 FYNNEI. The CDR3 DNA reads as TGTGCCAGCAGTCCGGGGCAGGGTGAGACCCAGTACTTC. It is translated as CASSPGQGETQYF. The complete variable domain, with remaining parts taken from reference TRBV2 and TRBJ2-5, reads EPEVTQTPSHQVTQMGQEVILRCVPISNHLYFYWYRQILGQKVEFLVSFYNNEISEKSEIFDDQFSVERPDGSNFTLKIRSTKLEDSAMYFCASSPGQGETQYFGPGTRLLVL.

This clone was observed at least ten times. The chain joins TRBV11-2 to TRBJ2-4; D is uncertain. CDR3 length: 12 amino acids. Germline CDR1 SGHAT, CDR2 FQNNGV. With 5 bases removed from V and 15 bases from J, the gap between germline ends came to 17 bases. The CDR3, as DNA: TGTGCCAGCAGCACCGAAAGGGCTCCGATGTACTTC. It is translated as CASSTERAPMYF. Full variable domain (outside the CDR3, taken from reference TRBV11-2 and TRBJ2-4): EAGVAQSPRYKIIEKRQSVAFWCNPISGHATLYWYQQILGQGPKLLIQFQNNGVVDDSQLPKDRFSAERLKGVDSTLKIQPAKLEDSAVYLCASSTERAPMYFGAGTRLSVL.

This clone was recorded a few times. CDR3 protein: CASSSPRSYEQYV. In DNA, the CDR3 is TGTGCCAGCAGCTCTCCCCGATCCTACGAGCAGTACGTC. This chain joins TRBV7-2 and TRBJ2-7; D gene ambiguous. V shed 4 bases and J shed 1 base, with 8 bases lying between them. From germline, CDR1 is SGHTA and CDR2 FQGNSA. The CDR3 has 13 amino acids.

The chain employs TRBV5-4 and TRBJ2-1, with 9 nucleotides matching TRBD2. CDR3 length: 15 amino acids. Germline CDR1 and CDR2: SGHNT and YYREEE (reference sequence). The J segment lost 6 bases and the V segment lost 1 base, leaving 5 bases of the junction unmatched. The CDR3 protein is CASSLRLAGTNEQFF. The CDR3 coding sequence is TGTGCCAGCAGCTTGAGGCTAGCGGGGACCAATGAGCAGTTCTTC.

This clone was observed a handful of times. The V call is TRBV27, the J call TRBJ2-7; 9 bases are a match to TRBD1. There are 15 residues in the CDR3. Germline CDR1 and CDR2: MNHEY and SMNVEV (reference sequence). The junction had 9 bases not matched to a gene; V was cut back by 5 bases and J by 4 bases. CDR3 coding DNA: TGTGCCAGCAGTCGACCGGGACAGGGCTTTTACGAGCAGTACTTC. This translates into CASSRPGQGFYEQYF.

The V and J genes are TRBV5-4 and TRBJ1-4; maybe TRBD1 (6 bases). V lost 2 bases and J 7 bases, leaving 18 bases between the germline ends. The CDR3 loop spans 16 amino acids. CDR1 SGHNT and CDR2 YYREEE come from the germline V gene (reference sequence). CDR3 amino acids: CASSFAQGKNGEKLFF. The CDR3 DNA is TGTGCCAGCAGCTTCGCTCAGGGGAAGAACGGTGAAAAACTGTTTTTT.

This clone appeared many times. This rearrangement joins TRBV19 to TRBJ2-2; a weak D match, TRBD2 (8 bases). The ends were cut back, 6 bases at V and 7 bases at J, with 18 bases in the middle. CDR3 size: 15 residues. Germline lookup yields CDR1 LNHDA and CDR2 SQIVND (reference sequence). CDR3 amino acids: CASSPREGAGGELFF. For the CDR3, the DNA is TGTGCCAGTAGCCCCCGGGAGGGGGCAGGCGGGGAGCTGTTTTTT.

With respect to this clone: This may be a read error: a much more frequent sequence differs by one nucleotide. The J gene is TRBJ1-5, the V gene TRBV27; D ambiguous. This CDR3 spans 15 amino acids. Germline CDR1 is MNHEY and CDR2 is SMNVEV (reference sequence). CDR3 DNA: TGTGCCAGCAGGATTAGGACGGGTCATAATCACCCCCAGCATTTT. This codes for CASRIRTGHNHPQHF.